The text below deals with one T cell receptor (beta chain). The antigen remains undetermined. The data derive from a study of T-cell reconstitution after alpha-beta-depleted transplantation in children. V was trimmed by 1 base and J by 1 base, leaving 8 bases between them. Germline CDR1 reads GTSNPN; CDR2 reads SVGIG (reference sequence). This CDR3 region has 14 residues. Unique molecular identifiers were incorporated during preparation of the TCRbeta library. TCRdb reprocessed the PCR reads via MiXCR and lists one record per CDR3 protein. The table lists around 490,000 distinct CDR3 sequences, 10% to 12% of them singletons. Study-level points and caveats: Newly produced T cells mostly provided counts and TCRbeta diversity after one year, as hyperexpanded clones declined. As was reported, about two months after transplant, alpha-beta T cells came from several hundred expanded graft clones. Surviving recipient T cells and thymic progenitors produced the high day-60 TCRbeta diversity seen in some patients.

This TCR was sampled from a female patient between 2 and 15 years old who had a stem cell transplant for aplastic anemia, so the T cells may come from the graft donor. The sequencing here drew on PBMCs, mostly from graft donor cells, taken 180 days after TCRalphabeta/CD19-depleted stem cell transplant. The chain links TRBV30 to TRBJ1-5; D might be TRBD1 (5 bases). This CDR3 reads CAWSGPGSNQPQHF. The CDR3 bases are TGTGCCTGGAGTGGCCCAGGGAGCAATCAGCCCCAGCATTTT.